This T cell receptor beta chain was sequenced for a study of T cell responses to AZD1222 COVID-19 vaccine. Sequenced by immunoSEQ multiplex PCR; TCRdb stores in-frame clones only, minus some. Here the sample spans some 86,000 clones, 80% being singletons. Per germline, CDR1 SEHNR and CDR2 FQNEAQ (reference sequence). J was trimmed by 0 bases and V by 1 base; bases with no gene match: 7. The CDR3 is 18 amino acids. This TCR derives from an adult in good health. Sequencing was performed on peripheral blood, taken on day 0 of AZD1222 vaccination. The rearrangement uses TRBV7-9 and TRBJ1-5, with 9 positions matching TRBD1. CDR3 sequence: CASSLDLGQGYSNQPQHF. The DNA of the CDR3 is TGTGCCAGCAGCTTAGATTTGGGACAGGGCTATAGCAATCAGCCCCAGCATTTT.